The 32 T cell receptor beta chains listed next were all sequenced from one sample in a study of graft-versus-host responses after intestinal transplantation (dated by TCRdb to 2020 to 2022). No antigen has been assigned to these receptors. Library preparation used the immunoSEQ multiplex PCR assay. TCRdb mirrors the immuneACCESS table, restricted to in-frame sequences. Some clones are absent from its copies; in checked studies, under half trace to an unresolved V gene, and the reason for the others is unknown. For this sample the table gives fewer than 85,000 clones, of which about 94% were detected only once. The ten largest clonotypes hold over 0.45% of the sample. What the time point label conveys for this sample: cells obtained before transplantation from donor or recipient. The sample in question was unstimulated CD8+ T cells sorted from spleen or lymph node cells, obtained before intestinal transplant. Receptor source: a human donor who received an intestinal transplant.

The chain joins TRBV19 to TRBJ2-1, with 10 bases fitting TRBD1. CDR1 is LNHDA and CDR2 is SQIVND in the germline V gene (reference sequence). CDR3 size: 15 residues. With V trimmed by 3 bases and J by 2 bases, 1 base remained unmatched. Written as DNA, the CDR3 is TGTGCCAGTAGTATTGGGACAGGGGCCTACAATGAGCAGTTCTTC. Translating it yields CASSIGTGAYNEQFF.

The J gene is TRBJ1-2, the V gene TRBV30, with TRBD1 as a possible D gene (5 bases). Germline CDR1 is GTSNPN and CDR2 is SVGIG (reference sequence). V lost 0 bases, J lost 8 bases, and 16 bases lay in between. The CDR3 extends over 14 amino acids. The CDR3 loop is CAWSVLSGLDGYTF. As DNA, the CDR3 is TGTGCCTGGAGTGTACTTTCAGGGTTAGACGGCTACACCTTC.

The CDR3 loop reads CASSTGASYEQYF. Written as DNA, the CDR3 is TGTGCCAGCAGCACAGGGGCCTCCTACGAGCAGTACTTC. The rearrangement uses TRBV13 and TRBJ2-7; 7 bases are shared with TRBD1. The CDR3 consists of 13 residues. Germline V gene lookup returns CDR1 PRHDT and CDR2 FYEKMQ (reference sequence). The V and J ends lost 5 bases and 0 bases, in that order; junction bases with no gene match: 1.

This rearrangement joins TRBV9 to TRBJ2-3; 8 bases line up with TRBD2. Germline V gives CDR1 SGDLS, CDR2 YYNGEE. The CDR3 has 16 residues. After removal of 3 bases from V and 1 base from J, the junction contained 7 bases not matched to a gene. CDR3 in DNA: TGTGCCAGCAGCGCCGAGCGGGGGCCCCGCACAGATACGCAGTATTTT. Translated: CASSAERGPRTDTQYF.

V usage is TRBV7-9 and J usage is TRBJ2-7, with TRBD2 matching over 9 bases. V was pared by 5 bases and J by 7 bases, with 15 bases of the junction left unmatched. The CDR3 spans 16 residues. The germline CDR1 and CDR2 sequences are SEHNR and FQNEAQ (reference sequence). DNA of the CDR3: TGTGCCAGCAGCCCCGCCGAAGATAGCGGGAGTTTAGAGCAGTACTTC. Translated: CASSPAEDSGSLEQYF.

This chain links TRBV28 with TRBJ2-7; D remains unclear. Between the trimmed V and J ends, which lost 8 bases and 0 bases, there was a span of 11 bases. The length of the CDR3 is 13 residues. Germline CDR1 is MDHEN and CDR2 is SYDVKM. CDR3 in amino acids: CASEMENSYEQYF. The CDR3 DNA is TGTGCCAGCGAGATGGAGAACTCCTACGAGCAGTACTTC.

This rearrangement joins TRBV6-4 to TRBJ2-1; the match to TRBD1 covers 8 bases. Germline V lookup: CDR1 MRHNA, CDR2 SNTAGT. The CDR3 totals 16 residues. V lost 0 bases and J lost 6; bases outside the gene matches: 7. In DNA, the CDR3 is TGTGCCAGCAGTGACTCGGAGCAGGGGGCCAGCAATGAGCAGTTCTTC. It is translated as CASSDSEQGASNEQFF.

The count of this clone is one. The chain carries TRBV4-1 and TRBJ1-1, with 11 bases lining up with TRBD1. This CDR3 has 14 amino acids. V was pared by 8 bases and J by 0 bases, with 2 bases of the junction left unmatched. The V gene's germline CDR1 is MGHRA and CDR2 YSYEKL. CDR3 DNA sequence: TGCGCCAGCGGGACAGGGGGATTGAACACTGAAGCTTTCTTT. Protein product: CASGTGGLNTEAFF.

V is TRBV6-4 and J is TRBJ1-5; 7 bases align to TRBD1. Germline V gene lookup returns CDR1 MRHNA and CDR2 SNTAGT. The junction had 8 bases not matched to a gene; V was cut back by 1 base and J by 2 bases. This CDR3 region has 17 residues. The CDR3 DNA is TGTGCCAGCAGTGACTACCTCGCCGGACAGGGCAATCAGCCCCAGCATTTT. Its translation: CASSDYLAGQGNQPQHF.

V is TRBV18 and J is TRBJ2-5; TRBD2 matches at 9 bases. Germline loops: CDR1 KGHSH, CDR2 LQKENI. V gave up 0 bases and J gave up 4 bases; unmatched junction bases: 9. This CDR3 is built from 17 residues. This CDR3 reads CASSPPFAGGPLETQYF. The CDR3 coding sequence is TGTGCCAGCTCACCACCATTTGCGGGAGGGCCTCTAGAGACCCAGTACTTC.

CDR3 residues: CATSTDSGRVLDTQYF. CDR3 nucleotides: TGTGCCACCAGCACAGATAGCGGGAGAGTTCTAGATACGCAGTATTTT. The rearrangement links TRBV15 to TRBJ2-3; 9 bases agree with TRBD2. The CDR3 has 16 amino acids. The J segment lost 5 bases and the V segment lost 4 bases, leaving 10 bases of the junction unmatched. Germline V gene data show CDR1 as LNHNV and CDR2 as YYDKDF (reference sequence).

This clone was observed a single time. V gene TRBV5-1 combines with J gene TRBJ2-2; no clear D. Trimming removed 0 bases at V and 5 bases at J, with 5 bases between. The CDR3 contains 13 residues. CDR1 and CDR2 from the germline V gene are SGHRS and YFSETQ. CDR3 nucleotides: TGCGCCAGCAGCTTGGCCCGGACCGGGGAGCTGTTTTTT. It codes for CASSLARTGELFF.

This rearrangement joins TRBV5-4 to TRBJ2-7; 7 bases line up with TRBD1. The CDR3 extends over 19 amino acids. Germline CDR1 reads SGHNT; CDR2 reads YYREEE (reference sequence). V gave up 5 bases and J gave up 4 bases; unmatched junction bases: 24. CDR3 DNA: TGTGCCAGCAGGCCGGGACAGCCATACGTCCCCCCCCGGATTTACGAGCAGTACTTC. Its translation: CASRPGQPYVPPRIYEQYF.

This chain connects TRBV6-1 to TRBJ2-7; no definite D call. The CDR3 consists of 13 residues. Trimming shortened V by 1 base and J by 2 bases, and 6 bases separated the two germline ends. The germline gives CDR1 MNHNS, CDR2 SASEGT. This chain's CDR3 is CASSEGVTYEQYF. CDR3 coding DNA: TGTGCCAGCAGTGAAGGGGTAACCTACGAGCAGTACTTC.

This clone was picked up one time. The rearrangement links TRBV4-2 to TRBJ2-7, with D possibly being TRBD2 (5 bases). From germline, CDR1 is LGHNA and CDR2 YNFKEQ. The ends were cut back, 0 bases at V and 0 bases at J, with 12 bases in the middle. The CDR3 sequence is 16 residues long. The CDR3 loop reads CASSQDERKGSYEQYF. DNA for the CDR3: TGTGCCAGCAGCCAAGATGAGCGGAAGGGCTCCTACGAGCAGTACTTC.

V gene TRBV7-9 combines with J gene TRBJ1-2; no firm D call. The germline V and J ends were trimmed by 1 base and 6 bases, with 12 bases remaining between them. The CDR3 contains 14 residues. Germline loops: CDR1 SEHNR, CDR2 FQNEAQ (reference sequence). The CDR3 DNA reads as TGTGCCAGCAGCTTAGATTTGGGAGTGGATGGCTACACCTTC. Amino acid sequence: CASSLDLGVDGYTF.

The chain employs TRBV11-3 and TRBJ2-5; D is tentatively TRBD1 or TRBD2 (5 bases each). Germline V lookup: CDR1 SGHNT, CDR2 YENEEA. The length of the CDR3 is 14 residues. Trimming stripped 5 bases from V and 4 bases from J, with 14 bases between. CDR3 DNA sequence: TGTGCCAGCAGCCTAACGGGGCAGGCAGAGACCCAGTACTTC. Amino acid sequence: CASSLTGQAETQYF.

This chain's CDR3 is CASSLLQGSAHNEQFF. CDR3 coding DNA: TGTGCCAGCAGCCTTCTACAGGGGTCCGCTCACAATGAGCAGTTCTTC. This chain connects TRBV7-7 to TRBJ2-1; 7 nucleotides line up with TRBD1. This CDR3 has 16 residues. Germline-derived CDR1 and CDR2 are SSHAT and FNYEAQ (reference sequence). Trimming removed 5 bases from V and 5 bases from J; junction bases left unmatched: 12.

This chain uses TRBV4-1 with TRBJ2-1; D gene unclear. Germline V lookup: CDR1 MGHRA, CDR2 YSYEKL. V dropped 3 bases and J dropped 6 bases, with 0 bases sitting between them. This CDR3 comprises 10 residues. The CDR3 region has the DNA TGCGCCAGCAGCCACAATGAGCAGTTCTTC. As protein: CASSHNEQFF.

The chain carries TRBV28 and TRBJ1-2; 10 nucleotides agree with TRBD1. Germline V gene data show CDR1 as MDHEN and CDR2 as SYDVKM. The CDR3 spans 15 residues. With 6 bases clipped from V and 3 bases from J, the junction kept 7 bases outside the gene matches. The CDR3 DNA reads TGTGCCAGCAGGTTTACCGGGACAGGGGACTATGGCTACACCTTC. This sequence encodes CASRFTGTGDYGYTF.

This CDR3 is CASSLDQGARTDTQYF. The CDR3 bases are TGCGCCAGCAGCTTGGACCAGGGGGCTAGAACAGATACGCAGTATTTT. This chain connects TRBV5-1 to TRBJ2-3; 8 nucleotides align to TRBD1. The germline V gene has CDR1 SGHRS and CDR2 YFSETQ. The CDR3 runs to 16 residues. The V segment lost 0 bases and the J segment 3 bases; nucleotides outside the gene matches: 6. Full variable domain (outside the CDR3, taken from reference TRBV5-1 and TRBJ2-3): KAGVTQTPRYLIKTRGQQVTLSCSPISGHRSVSWYQQTPGQGLQFLFEYFSETQRNKGNFPGRFSGRQFSNSRSEMNVSTLELGDSALYLCASSLDQGARTDTQYFGPGTRLTVL.

The genes are TRBV5-1 and TRBJ2-1, with D perhaps matching TRBD2 (6 bases). The germline V gene encodes CDR1 SGHRS and CDR2 YFSETQ. The CDR3 totals 19 residues. V lost 1 base to trimming and J lost 5 bases, with 25 bases between them. The CDR3 here is CASSLLRWGLGLANNEQFF. The DNA for the CDR3 is TGCGCCAGCAGCTTGTTGAGGTGGGGACTGGGGCTAGCGAACAATGAGCAGTTCTTC.

The rearrangement joins TRBV4-1 to TRBJ2-7; the D gene could be TRBD1 or TRBD2 (5 bases each). V was cut by 4 bases and J by 5 bases, with 15 bases left in between. The CDR3 extends over 14 amino acids. Germline CDR1 MGHRA, CDR2 YSYEKL. The CDR3 coding sequence is TGCGCCAGCAGCCGCCGGGACCTCTACCACGAGCAGTACTTC. Amino acids: CASSRRDLYHEQYF.

This chain connects TRBV7-9 to TRBJ2-1; possibly TRBD2 for D (6 bases). The germline gives CDR1 SEHNR, CDR2 FQNEAQ (reference sequence). The CDR3 extends over 19 amino acids. Trimming removed 0 bases at V and 0 bases at J, with 18 bases between. CDR3 coding DNA: TGTGCCAGCAGCTTAGCGCAGGGACTTGGGAACAGCTCCTACAATGAGCAGTTCTTC. It specifies CASSLAQGLGNSSYNEQFF.

This clone was observed once. This sequence joins TRBV9 and TRBJ2-1, with D uncertain. The germline V and J ends were trimmed by 7 bases and 0 bases, with 5 bases remaining between them. The CDR3 loop spans 12 amino acids. Germline CDR1 and CDR2: SGDLS and YYNGEE. Written as DNA, the CDR3 is TGTGCCAGCCAGAACTCCTACAATGAGCAGTTCTTC. Translated: CASQNSYNEQFF.

This clone came up once. This sequence joins TRBV7-9 and TRBJ2-3; 9 nucleotides match TRBD1. The junction had 11 bases not matched to a gene; V was cut back by 5 bases and J by 2 bases. From germline, CDR1 is SEHNR and CDR2 FQNEAQ (reference sequence). The length of the CDR3 is 17 residues. The CDR3 nucleotides are TGTGCCAGCAGCCAGAGTAGGGGACAGGGAACCACAGATACGCAGTATTTT. Translating gives CASSQSRGQGTTDTQYF.

The chain carries TRBV7-3 and TRBJ1-3; 7 nucleotides align to TRBD1. This CDR3 has 14 residues. The V and J ends lost 4 bases and 3 bases, in that order; junction bases with no gene match: 3. Germline assignment: CDR1 SGHTA and CDR2 FQGTGA. The CDR3 region is CASSSTGIGNTIYF. CDR3 nucleotide sequence: TGTGCCAGCAGCTCGACAGGGATTGGAAACACCATATATTTT.

The chain carries TRBV6-1 and TRBJ1-2; 7 bases map to TRBD1. CDR1 is MNHNS and CDR2 is SASEGT in the germline V gene. The CDR3 extends over 15 amino acids. Losses at the gene ends were 7 bases for V and 2 bases for J; bases not matched to a gene: 10. CDR3 coding DNA: TGTGCCAGCAACGAGGGTGTGACAGGGAACTATGGCTACACCTTC. It translates to CASNEGVTGNYGYTF.

V gene TRBV27 combines with J gene TRBJ2-7; possibly TRBD2 for D (5 bases). The V and J ends lost 3 bases and 6 bases respectively, with 12 bases between them. The CDR3 totals 13 residues. Germline CDR1 reads MNHEY; CDR2 reads SMNVEV (reference sequence). In DNA, the CDR3 is TGTGCCAGCAGTTTCGGGGATACCAGCGAGCAGTACTTC. This translates into CASSFGDTSEQYF.

The J gene is TRBJ2-6, the V gene TRBV13, with D uncertain. Deletions cut 5 bases from V and 3 bases from J, with 14 bases between. CDR1 PRHDT and CDR2 FYEKMQ come from the germline V gene (reference sequence). The CDR3 totals 16 residues. CDR3 residues: CASSPTGISGANVLTF. CDR3 in DNA: TGTGCCAGCAGCCCGACTGGAATCAGTGGGGCCAACGTCCTGACTTTC.

This sequence joins TRBV4-1 and TRBJ2-1, with 10 nucleotides matching TRBD2. Germline values: CDR1 MGHRA, CDR2 YSYEKL. CDR3 length equals 16 residues. V lost 4 bases, J lost 7 bases, and 10 bases stayed unmatched. The CDR3 reads CASSLMSGRALNEQFF. CDR3 coding DNA: TGCGCCAGCAGCCTGATGAGCGGGAGGGCCTTGAATGAGCAGTTCTTC.

The chain couples TRBV4-2 to TRBJ1-1; D remains unclear. Germline assignment: CDR1 LGHNA and CDR2 YNFKEQ. Trimming took 2 bases from V and 8 from J, leaving 12 bases between them. The CDR3 runs 13 residues. CDR3 residues: CASSQTTEAEAFF. The CDR3, as DNA: TGTGCCAGCAGCCAAACCACAGAAGCCGAAGCTTTCTTT.